This T cell receptor beta chain was identified in a study of tissue T cells after allogeneic stem cell transplantation. Overall study findings and caveats: Tissue-detected TCR repertoire was only partly captured by blood and spleen T cells. Which tissue TCRs were alloreactive or antigen-specific was not determined. Some clones might be persisting host cells. Shared clones across patients were few; motif clustering revealed tissue-specific shared signatures.

There are 14 residues in the CDR3. Trimming took 5 bases from V and 0 from J; bases not matched to a gene: 2. Germline loops: CDR1 KGHPV, CDR2 FQNQEV (reference sequence). The assay was immunoSEQ multiplex PCR, and TCRdb's table has in-frame clones only and misses some. This sample yields approximately 4,500 clones, of which approximately 45% are seen a single time; approximately 15% belongs to the top ten. Time point reported: mouse harvest day 14 after allogeneic transplant. The graft held 10^6 splenic CD5+ T cells and 10^7 T-cell-depleted bone marrow cells. Tissues came from B6→BALB/c major-mismatch GVHD mice at day 7 or 14. As for this clone: Its antigen is currently unknown. Each gene name is a mouse one. The sequence runs out 1 residue before the end of the CDR3; the remainder is reconstructed from the germline J gene.

The chain employs TRBV26 and TRBJ2-3; TRBD1 aligns across 7 bases. Sequences were obtained from lymph node tissue. The clonotype comes from a female BALB/c mouse given C57BL/6 T cells with graft-versus-host disease after an allogeneic hematopoietic cell transplant. The CDR3 DNA, read in part, is TGTGCCAGCAGTTGGGACAGTAGTGCAGAAACGCTGTAT. Translated, it gives CASSWDSSAETLY. The CDR3, in full, reads CASSWDSSAETLYF.